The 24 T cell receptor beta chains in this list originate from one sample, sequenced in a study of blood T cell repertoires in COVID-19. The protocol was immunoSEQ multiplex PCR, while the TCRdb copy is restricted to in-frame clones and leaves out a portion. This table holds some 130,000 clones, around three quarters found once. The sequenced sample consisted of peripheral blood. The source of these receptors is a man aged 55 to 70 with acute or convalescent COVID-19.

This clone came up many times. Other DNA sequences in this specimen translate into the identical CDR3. The CDR3 nucleotides are TGTGCCAGCAGTTACCGAGACAGGGGGCAGGATACGCAGTATTTT. It translates to CASSYRDRGQDTQYF. This sequence joins TRBV6-5 and TRBJ2-3, with TRBD1 identical over 10 bases. Unmatched junction bases numbered 5, after V lost 2 bases and J lost 6 bases. Germline CDR1 is MNHEY and CDR2 is SVGAGI. The CDR3 length is 15 residues.

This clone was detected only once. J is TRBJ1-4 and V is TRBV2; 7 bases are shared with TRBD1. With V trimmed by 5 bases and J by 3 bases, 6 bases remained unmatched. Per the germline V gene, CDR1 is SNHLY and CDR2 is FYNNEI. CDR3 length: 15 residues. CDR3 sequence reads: CASSRQGGANEKLFF. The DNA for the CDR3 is TGTGCCAGCAGTCGACAGGGTGGTGCTAATGAAAAACTGTTTTTT.

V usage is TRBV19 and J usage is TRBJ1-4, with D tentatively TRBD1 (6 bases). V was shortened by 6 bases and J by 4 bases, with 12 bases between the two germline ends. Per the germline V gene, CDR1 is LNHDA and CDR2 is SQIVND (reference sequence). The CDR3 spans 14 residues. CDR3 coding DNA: TGTGCCAGTAGACAGGGCGGCGGTAATGAAAAACTGTTTTTT. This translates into CASRQGGGNEKLFF.

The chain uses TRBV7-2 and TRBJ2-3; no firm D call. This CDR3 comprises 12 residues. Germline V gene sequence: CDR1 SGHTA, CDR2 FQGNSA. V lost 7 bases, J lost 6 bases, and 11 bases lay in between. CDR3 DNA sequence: TGTGCCAGCACCTCCTACAGCGATACGCAGTATTTT. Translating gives CASTSYSDTQYF.

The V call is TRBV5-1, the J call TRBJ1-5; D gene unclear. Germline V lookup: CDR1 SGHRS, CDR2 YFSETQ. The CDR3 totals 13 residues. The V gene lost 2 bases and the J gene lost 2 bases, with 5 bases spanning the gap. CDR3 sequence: CASSFGGNQPQHF. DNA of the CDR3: TGCGCCAGCAGCTTCGGGGGCAATCAGCCCCAGCATTTT.

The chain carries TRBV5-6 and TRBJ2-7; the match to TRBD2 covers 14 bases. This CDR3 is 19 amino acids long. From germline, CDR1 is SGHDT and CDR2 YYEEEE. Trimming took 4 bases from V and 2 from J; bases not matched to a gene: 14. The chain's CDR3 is CASSMTPGLAGAFTYEQYF. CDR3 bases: TGTGCCAGCAGCATGACCCCGGGACTAGCGGGGGCATTTACCTACGAGCAGTACTTC.

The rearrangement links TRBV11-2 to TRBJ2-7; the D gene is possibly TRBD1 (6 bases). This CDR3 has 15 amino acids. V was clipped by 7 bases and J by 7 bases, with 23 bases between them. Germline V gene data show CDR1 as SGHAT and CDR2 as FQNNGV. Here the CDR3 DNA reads TGTGCCAGCACCCGCGTTACAGGGTCCCCAATGGAGCAGTACTTC. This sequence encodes CASTRVTGSPMEQYF.

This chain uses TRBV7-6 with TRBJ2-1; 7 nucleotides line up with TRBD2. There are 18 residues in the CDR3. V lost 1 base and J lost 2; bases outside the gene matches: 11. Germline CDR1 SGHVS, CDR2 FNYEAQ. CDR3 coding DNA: TGTGCCAGCAGCTTAGATAGGTCTAGCGGTCATACCTACAATGAGCAGTTCTTC. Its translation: CASSLDRSSGHTYNEQFF.

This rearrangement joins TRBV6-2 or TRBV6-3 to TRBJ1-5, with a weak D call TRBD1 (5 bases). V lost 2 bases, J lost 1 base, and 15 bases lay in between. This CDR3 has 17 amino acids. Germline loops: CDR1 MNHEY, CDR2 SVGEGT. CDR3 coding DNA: TGTGCCAGCAGTTACGCTTCTGGCAGGGTAAGCAATCAGCCCCAGCATTTT. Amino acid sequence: CASSYASGRVSNQPQHF.

The CDR3 DNA reads as TGTGCCAGCAGCTTAGGCGCCGGGTCTGAAGCTTTCTTT. Translation: CASSLGAGSEAFF. V is TRBV11-3 and J is TRBJ1-1; no clear D gene. The CDR3 covers 13 residues. In germline, CDR1 is SGHNT, CDR2 YENEEA. V lost 1 base and J 6 bases, leaving 9 bases between the germline ends.

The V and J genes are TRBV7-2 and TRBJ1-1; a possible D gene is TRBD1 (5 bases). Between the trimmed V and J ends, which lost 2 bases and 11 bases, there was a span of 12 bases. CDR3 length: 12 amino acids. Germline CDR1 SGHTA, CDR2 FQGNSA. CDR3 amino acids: CASSLKGRDAFF. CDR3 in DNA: TGTGCCAGCAGCTTAAAGGGGAGGGACGCTTTCTTT.

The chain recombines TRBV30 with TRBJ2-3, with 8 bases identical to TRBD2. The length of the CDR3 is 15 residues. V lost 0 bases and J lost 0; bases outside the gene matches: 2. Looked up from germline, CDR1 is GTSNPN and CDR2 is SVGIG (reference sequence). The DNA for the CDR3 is TGTGCCTGGAGTGTTCCTAGCGGGAGCACAGATACGCAGTATTTT. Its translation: CAWSVPSGSTDTQYF. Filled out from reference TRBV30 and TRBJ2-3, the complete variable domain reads SQTIHQWPATLVQPVGSPLSLECTVEGTSNPNLYWYRQAAGRGLQLLFYSVGIGQISSEVPQNLSASRPQDRQFILSSKKLLLSDSGFYLCAWSVPSGSTDTQYFGPGTRLTVL.

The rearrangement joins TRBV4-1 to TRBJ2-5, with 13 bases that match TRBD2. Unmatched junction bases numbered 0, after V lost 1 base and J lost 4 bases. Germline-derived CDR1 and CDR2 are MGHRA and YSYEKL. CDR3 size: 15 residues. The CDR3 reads CASSQGTSGRETQYF. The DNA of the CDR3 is TGCGCCAGCAGCCAAGGGACTAGCGGGAGAGAGACCCAGTACTTC.

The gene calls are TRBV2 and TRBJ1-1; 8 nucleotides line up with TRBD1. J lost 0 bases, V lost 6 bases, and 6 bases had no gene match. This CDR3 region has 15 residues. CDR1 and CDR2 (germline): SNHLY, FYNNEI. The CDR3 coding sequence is TGTGCCAGCAGAACGGGACAGGCTCTGAACACTGAAGCTTTCTTT. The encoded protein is CASRTGQALNTEAFF.

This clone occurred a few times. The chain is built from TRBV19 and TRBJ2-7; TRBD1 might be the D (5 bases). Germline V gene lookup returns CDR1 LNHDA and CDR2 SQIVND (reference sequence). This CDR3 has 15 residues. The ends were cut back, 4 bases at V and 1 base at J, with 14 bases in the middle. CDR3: CASSKQGVQSYEQYF. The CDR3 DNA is TGTGCCAGTAGTAAACAAGGGGTCCAATCCTACGAGCAGTACTTC. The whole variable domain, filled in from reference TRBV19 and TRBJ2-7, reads DGGITQSPKYLFRKEGQNVTLSCEQNLNHDAMYWYRQDPGQGLRLIYYSQIVNDFQKGDIAEGYSVSREKKESFPLTVTSAQKNPTAFYLCASSKQGVQSYEQYFGPGTRLTVT.

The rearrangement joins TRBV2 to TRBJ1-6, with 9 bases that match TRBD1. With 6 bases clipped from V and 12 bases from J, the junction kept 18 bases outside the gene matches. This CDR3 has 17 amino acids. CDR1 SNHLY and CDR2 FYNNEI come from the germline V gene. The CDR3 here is CASSPAGLDRGGRPLHF. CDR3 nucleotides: TGTGCCAGCAGCCCCGCGGGGCTAGACAGGGGGGGAAGACCCCTCCACTTT.

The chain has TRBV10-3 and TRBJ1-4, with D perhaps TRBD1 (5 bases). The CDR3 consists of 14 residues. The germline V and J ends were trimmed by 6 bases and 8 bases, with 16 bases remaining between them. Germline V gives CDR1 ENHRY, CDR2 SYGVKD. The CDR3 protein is CAISPTGGLEKLFF. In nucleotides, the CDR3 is TGTGCCATCAGCCCCACGGGGGGGTTGGAAAAACTGTTTTTT.

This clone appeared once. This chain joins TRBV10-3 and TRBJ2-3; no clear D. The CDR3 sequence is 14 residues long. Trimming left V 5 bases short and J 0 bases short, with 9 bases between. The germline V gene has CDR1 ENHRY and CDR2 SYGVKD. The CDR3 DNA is TGTGCCATCAGTCTAACTGATAGCACAGATACGCAGTATTTT. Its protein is CAISLTDSTDTQYF.

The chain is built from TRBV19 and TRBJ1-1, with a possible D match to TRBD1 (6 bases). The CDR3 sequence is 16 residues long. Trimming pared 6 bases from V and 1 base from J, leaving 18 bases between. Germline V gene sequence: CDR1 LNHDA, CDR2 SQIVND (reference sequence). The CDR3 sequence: CASSRNPGDSNTEAFF. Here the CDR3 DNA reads TGTGCCAGTAGCCGTAACCCAGGGGATTCGAACACTGAAGCTTTCTTT. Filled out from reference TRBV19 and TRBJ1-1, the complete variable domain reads DGGITQSPKYLFRKEGQNVTLSCEQNLNHDAMYWYRQDPGQGLRLIYYSQIVNDFQKGDIAEGYSVSREKKESFPLTVTSAQKNPTAFYLCASSRNPGDSNTEAFFGQGTRLTVV.

DNA for the CDR3: TGTGCCAGCAGCCGCCAGGGCGGGAGATCCTACAATGAGCAGTTCTTC. Encoded protein: CASSRQGGRSYNEQFF. This chain connects TRBV7-8 to TRBJ2-1; 7 nucleotides align to TRBD2. The CDR3 has 16 residues. J gave up 1 base and V 5 bases, and 8 bases lay outside the gene matches. Per the germline V gene, CDR1 is SGHVS and CDR2 is FQNEAQ.

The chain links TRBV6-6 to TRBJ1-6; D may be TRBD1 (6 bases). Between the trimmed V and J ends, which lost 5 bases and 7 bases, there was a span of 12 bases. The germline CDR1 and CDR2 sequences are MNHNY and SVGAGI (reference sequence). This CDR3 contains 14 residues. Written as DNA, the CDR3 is TGTGCCAGCAGTCACCGGGACACCAATTCACCCCTCCACTTT. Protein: CASSHRDTNSPLHF.

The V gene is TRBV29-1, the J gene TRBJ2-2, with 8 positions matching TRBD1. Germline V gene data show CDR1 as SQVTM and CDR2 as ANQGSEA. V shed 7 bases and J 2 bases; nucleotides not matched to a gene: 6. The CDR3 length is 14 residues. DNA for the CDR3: TGCAGCGCCCGGGACAGGCGAAACACCGGGGAGCTGTTTTTT. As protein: CSARDRRNTGELFF.

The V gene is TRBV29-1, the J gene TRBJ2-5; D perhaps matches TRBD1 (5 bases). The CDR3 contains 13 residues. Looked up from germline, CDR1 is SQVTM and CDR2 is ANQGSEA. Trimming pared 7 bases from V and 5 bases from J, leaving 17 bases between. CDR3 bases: TGCAGCGCAGCCAGGGTGGTGGGCGAGACCCAGTACTTC. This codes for CSAARVVGETQYF.

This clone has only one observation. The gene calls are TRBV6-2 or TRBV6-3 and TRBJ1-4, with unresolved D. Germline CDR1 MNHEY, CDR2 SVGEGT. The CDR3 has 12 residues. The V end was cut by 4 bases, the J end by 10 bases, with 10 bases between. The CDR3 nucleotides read TGTGCCAGCAGTTCTACAGACGGAAAACTGTTTTTT. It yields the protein CASSSTDGKLFF.